The rows below give T cell receptor beta chains drawn from one sample of a study of blood T cell repertoires in COVID-19. Sequenced by immunoSEQ multiplex PCR; TCRdb stores in-frame clones only, minus some. The sample includes about 140,000 clones, 85% of them seen just once. Input material: PBMCs or T cells enriched from blood (not recorded which). The receptors stem from a woman between 35 and 50 years old who had recovered from COVID-19. The CDR3 runs from the conserved cysteine through the conserved F or W. The order of the fields is CDR3 DNA, CDR3 protein, clone size, D gene, V gene, J gene. The D gene is left open where the match is weak. Some rows mark clone size as missing; the rest say once, few, many or name a class of expanded clone.

CDR3 DNA: TGCGCCAGCAGCCTTACAGGGGGTGGCGAGCAGTACTTC
CDR3 protein: CASSLTGGGEQYF
clone size: -
D gene: TRBD1
V gene: TRBV4-1
J gene: TRBJ2-7

CDR3 DNA: TGTGCCAGCAGCTCCCGACAGGGAAAGACTGAAGCTTTCTTT
CDR3 protein: CASSSRQGKTEAFF
clone size: -
D gene: TRBD1
V gene: TRBV7-8
J gene: TRBJ1-1

CDR3 DNA: TGTGCTAGTGGTTTGGCCCTACTAGCGGGAGCACCCTACAATGAGCAGTTCTTC
CDR3 protein: CASGLALLAGAPYNEQFF
clone size: -
D gene: TRBD2
V gene: TRBV12-5
J gene: TRBJ2-1

CDR3 DNA: TGCGCCAGCAGCCAAACTACTAGCGGGGGGGCCACAGATACGCAGTATTTT
CDR3 protein: CASSQTTSGGATDTQYF
clone size: once
D gene: TRBD2
V gene: TRBV5-1
J gene: TRBJ2-3

CDR3 DNA: TGTGCCAGCAGCAGCCGGGACAGGGGGTTCGTACGTCGAGGCTACACCTTC
CDR3 protein: CASSSRDRGFVRRGYTF
clone size: -
D gene: TRBD1
V gene: TRBV7-9
J gene: TRBJ1-2

CDR3 DNA: TGTGCCATCAGTGATTTCGACAGGGTCTTAGCTTTCTTT
CDR3 protein: CAISDFDRVLAFF
clone size: -
D gene: TRBD1
V gene: TRBV10-3
J gene: TRBJ1-1

CDR3 DNA: TGTGCCAGCAGTCGCCCAGGGGAGAGCTATGGCTACACCTTC
CDR3 protein: CASSRPGESYGYTF
clone size: -
D gene: -
V gene: TRBV6-5
J gene: TRBJ1-2

CDR3 DNA: TGTGCCAGCAGCGAAACGACAGGGGTGGCAGGAAACACCATATATTTT
CDR3 protein: CASSETTGVAGNTIYF
clone size: -
D gene: TRBD1
V gene: TRBV13
J gene: TRBJ1-3

CDR3 DNA: TGTGCCACCAGCTTGGACAGGGGGAATCAGCCCCAGCATTTT
CDR3 protein: CATSLDRGNQPQHF
clone size: -
D gene: TRBD1
V gene: TRBV24-1
J gene: TRBJ1-5

CDR3 DNA: TGCGCCAGCAGCCAAGGACTAGCGGGGGAGCAGTTCTTC
CDR3 protein: CASSQGLAGEQFF
clone size: few
D gene: TRBD2
V gene: TRBV5-1
J gene: TRBJ2-1

CDR3 DNA: TGTGCCAGCAGACGCGGAGGCACAGATACGCAGTATTTT
CDR3 protein: CASRRGGTDTQYF
clone size: few
D gene: -
V gene: TRBV6-5
J gene: TRBJ2-3

CDR3 DNA: TGTGCCAGCAGTCCCCTAGGGGGGGGGTTGTCAGGCGGCTACACCTTC
CDR3 protein: CASSPLGGGLSGGYTF
clone size: few
D gene: -
V gene: TRBV27
J gene: TRBJ1-2

CDR3 DNA: TGTGCCAGCAGTGGGCCTCGGGACATTTATGGCTACACCTTC
CDR3 protein: CASSGPRDIYGYTF
clone size: -
D gene: -
V gene: TRBV25-1
J gene: TRBJ1-2

CDR3 DNA: TGTGCCAGCAGCCGGGACAGGGGGCTAGGCTATAATTCACCCCTCCACTTT
CDR3 protein: CASSRDRGLGYNSPLHF
clone size: -
D gene: TRBD1
V gene: TRBV5-8
J gene: TRBJ1-6

CDR3 DNA: TGTGCCAGCTCCCCGGGGACACGAAACACTGAAGCTTTCTTT
CDR3 protein: CASSPGTRNTEAFF
clone size: -
D gene: -
V gene: TRBV6-5
J gene: TRBJ1-1

CDR3 DNA: TGTGCCAGCAGCCTACAGGGAGCAGGAGGCTCACCCCTCCACTTT
CDR3 protein: CASSLQGAGGSPLHF
clone size: -
D gene: -
V gene: TRBV7-2
J gene: TRBJ1-6

CDR3 DNA: TGTGCTTGTAGCGACAGGGCCTGGAATTCACCCCTCCACTTT
CDR3 protein: CACSDRAWNSPLHF
clone size: -
D gene: TRBD1
V gene: TRBV30
J gene: TRBJ1-6

CDR3 DNA: TGTGCCTGGAGCGGAGGTAGCGGGGGGGGAGCAGATACGCAGTATTTT
CDR3 protein: CAWSGGSGGGADTQYF
clone size: -
D gene: TRBD2
V gene: TRBV30
J gene: TRBJ2-3

CDR3 DNA: TGTGCCAGTATGAATTCCCGGGAGACCCAGTACTTC
CDR3 protein: CASMNSRETQYF
clone size: once
D gene: -
V gene: TRBV19
J gene: TRBJ2-5

CDR3 DNA: TGTGCCAGCAGCTTAGCGCTAGCTAGCGGGGTTACGCAGTATTTT
CDR3 protein: CASSLALASGVTQYF
clone size: -
D gene: TRBD2
V gene: TRBV7-2
J gene: TRBJ2-3

CDR3 DNA: TGTGCCAGCAGCGTAAGCGGGCCTGAACAGACCCAGTACTTC
CDR3 protein: CASSVSGPEQTQYF
clone size: -
D gene: -
V gene: TRBV9
J gene: TRBJ2-5

CDR3 DNA: TGTGCCTGGAGTCGGGGGGGCAGGACTGAAGCTTTCTTT
CDR3 protein: CAWSRGGRTEAFF
clone size: -
D gene: -
V gene: TRBV30
J gene: TRBJ1-1

CDR3 DNA: TGTGCCAGCAGTTACGGGACTTTTAGGAATGAGCAGTTCTTC
CDR3 protein: CASSYGTFRNEQFF
clone size: -
D gene: -
V gene: TRBV6-5
J gene: TRBJ2-1

CDR3 DNA: TGTGCCAGCAGTAAAACAACAGATTCCTATAATTCACCCCTCCACTTT
CDR3 protein: CASSKTTDSYNSPLHF
clone size: -
D gene: -
V gene: TRBV6-2/TRBV6-3
J gene: TRBJ1-6

CDR3 DNA: TGTGCAAGTCGCTTAGGGAGAGAGTCTGAAGCTTTCTTT
CDR3 protein: CASRLGRESEAFF
clone size: -
D gene: -
V gene: TRBV12-2
J gene: TRBJ1-1

CDR3 DNA: TGTGCCAGTAGTGGCGGACTAGCGGCGTACAATGAGCAGTTCTTC
CDR3 protein: CASSGGLAAYNEQFF
clone size: -
D gene: TRBD2
V gene: TRBV19
J gene: TRBJ2-1

CDR3 DNA: TGTGCCAGCAGCTTAGTGTCCACAGGGGCGCTGCGGACTGAAGCTTTCTTT
CDR3 protein: CASSLVSTGALRTEAFF
clone size: -
D gene: TRBD1
V gene: TRBV7-2
J gene: TRBJ1-1

CDR3 DNA: TGCGCCAGCAGCCAAGCCAACCTAGGAGGCGCAGATACGCAGTATTTT
CDR3 protein: CASSQANLGGADTQYF
clone size: -
D gene: -
V gene: TRBV4-1
J gene: TRBJ2-3

CDR3 DNA: TGTGCCAGCACCGTCCAGGGTATCGATGAGCAGTTCTTC
CDR3 protein: CASTVQGIDEQFF
clone size: -
D gene: -
V gene: TRBV7-9
J gene: TRBJ2-1

CDR3 DNA: TGTGCCTGGAGTCAGGCTGTTAATCAGCCCCAGCATTTT
CDR3 protein: CAWSQAVNQPQHF
clone size: -
D gene: -
V gene: TRBV30
J gene: TRBJ1-5

CDR3 DNA: TGTGCCAGCAGAGCGACGCCGGGACAGGGGTTGGGCACAGATACGCAGTATTTT
CDR3 protein: CASRATPGQGLGTDTQYF
clone size: -
D gene: TRBD1
V gene: TRBV2
J gene: TRBJ2-3

CDR3 DNA: TGCGCCAGCAGCCTCGAACCTAGCGGGAACACCGGGGAGCTGTTTTTT
CDR3 protein: CASSLEPSGNTGELFF
clone size: -
D gene: TRBD2
V gene: TRBV5-1
J gene: TRBJ2-2

CDR3 DNA: TGTGCCAGCACCCCAACGGGACAGGGCAATGAAAAACTGTTTTTT
CDR3 protein: CASTPTGQGNEKLFF
clone size: -
D gene: TRBD1
V gene: TRBV4-2
J gene: TRBJ1-4

CDR3 DNA: TGTGCCAGCAGCGGATATCGAACGGGACTAGCCTTTGGGACCGGGGAGCTGTTTTTT
CDR3 protein: CASSGYRTGLAFGTGELFF
clone size: -
D gene: TRBD2
V gene: TRBV7-9
J gene: TRBJ2-2

CDR3 DNA: TGCAGCGTCGCTTCGGGGGGGGCACGAGAGACCCAGTACTTC
CDR3 protein: CSVASGGARETQYF
clone size: -
D gene: TRBD2
V gene: TRBV29-1
J gene: TRBJ2-5

CDR3 DNA: TGTGCCAGCAGCTCCCGGGCGGGGGGCGCTGGGAGCTCCTATAATTCACCCCTCCACTTT
CDR3 protein: CASSSRAGGAGSSYNSPLHF
clone size: -
D gene: -
V gene: TRBV7-3
J gene: TRBJ1-6

CDR3 DNA: TGTGCCTGCGGACGGGGATATGGCTACACCTTC
CDR3 protein: CACGRGYGYTF
clone size: -
D gene: -
V gene: TRBV30
J gene: TRBJ1-2

CDR3 DNA: TGTGCCAGCAGCTTAGCGGGAGGGGAGACCCAGTACTTC
CDR3 protein: CASSLAGGETQYF
clone size: -
D gene: TRBD2
V gene: TRBV7-9
J gene: TRBJ2-5

CDR3 DNA: TGTGCCAGCAGTCCTACTAGACTAGCGAGGAATGAGCAGTTCTTC
CDR3 protein: CASSPTRLARNEQFF
clone size: many
D gene: TRBD2
V gene: TRBV7-9
J gene: TRBJ2-1

CDR3 DNA: TGTGCCAGCAGCGGAACTAGTTACGGCCTCCAGTTCTTC
CDR3 protein: CASSGTSYGLQFF
clone size: -
D gene: -
V gene: TRBV7-2
J gene: TRBJ2-1

CDR3 DNA: TGTGCCAGCAGACGGACGCGGACAGGGAACACTGAAGCTTTCTTT
CDR3 protein: CASRRTRTGNTEAFF
clone size: -
D gene: TRBD1
V gene: TRBV6-5
J gene: TRBJ1-1

CDR3 DNA: TGTGCCAGCTCATCAAGACAGCCGAACACTGAAGCTTTCTTT
CDR3 protein: CASSSRQPNTEAFF
clone size: -
D gene: -
V gene: TRBV18
J gene: TRBJ1-1

CDR3 DNA: TGTGCTAGTGGACCCCGGGACTACATCGGAGAGCAGTTCTTC
CDR3 protein: CASGPRDYIGEQFF
clone size: -
D gene: TRBD2
V gene: TRBV12-5
J gene: TRBJ2-1

CDR3 DNA: TGTGCCAGCAGACTAACAACAGGGAACACTGAAGCTTTCTTT
CDR3 protein: CASRLTTGNTEAFF
clone size: -
D gene: -
V gene: TRBV3-1/TRBV3-2
J gene: TRBJ1-1

CDR3 DNA: TGTGCCAGTAGTTTTGGCACCCGGGGGGAGACCCAGTACTTC
CDR3 protein: CASSFGTRGETQYF
clone size: -
D gene: -
V gene: TRBV19
J gene: TRBJ2-5

CDR3 DNA: TGTGCCAGTAGTATCCCAAACACTGAAGCTTTCTTT
CDR3 protein: CASSIPNTEAFF
clone size: -
D gene: -
V gene: TRBV19
J gene: TRBJ1-1

CDR3 DNA: TGTGCCAGCAGCGAAGGTAGCGACCACTACGAGCAGTACTTC
CDR3 protein: CASSEGSDHYEQYF
clone size: -
D gene: -
V gene: TRBV7-3
J gene: TRBJ2-7

CDR3 DNA: TGCGCCAGCAGCTTAACAGGGGAGGTCACCGGGGAGCTGTTTTTT
CDR3 protein: CASSLTGEVTGELFF
clone size: -
D gene: -
V gene: TRBV5-1
J gene: TRBJ2-2